These T cell receptor beta chains were read from a single sample in a study of cytomegalovirus exposure and HLA in healthy donors. TCRdb keeps only in-frame clones here, not all; method: immunoSEQ multiplex PCR. This table holds 200,000 to 300,000 clones, more than 75% found once. Sequenced material: PBMCs. The receptors stem from a man between 18 and 35 years old in good health and CMV-seronegative. Each CDR3 is given with its conserved first and last residue. D genes are given only for firm matches. Clone size appears in some rows only: once, few, many, or a class for an expanded clone.

v_gene: TRBV2; j_gene: TRBJ2-7; d_gene: TRBD2; abundance: -; CDR3aa: CASSVPRTSGSYEQYF; CDR3nt: TGTGCCAGCAGTGTCCCCCGGACTAGCGGCTCCTACGAGCAGTACTTC
v_gene: TRBV15; j_gene: TRBJ2-7; d_gene: TRBD2; abundance: once; CDR3aa: CATSASPGEGWYEQYF; CDR3nt: TGTGCCACCAGCGCCTCCCCGGGGGAGGGTTGGTACGAGCAGTACTTC
v_gene: TRBV27; j_gene: TRBJ2-3; d_gene: -; abundance: -; CDR3aa: CASSLLGVSTDTQYF; CDR3nt: TGTGCCAGCAGTTTATTAGGGGTGAGCACAGATACGCAGTATTTT
v_gene: TRBV7-9; j_gene: TRBJ2-2; d_gene: -; abundance: -; CDR3aa: CASSFLGQNTGELFF; CDR3nt: TGTGCCAGCAGCTTCCTTGGACAAAACACCGGGGAGCTGTTTTTT
v_gene: TRBV7-3; j_gene: TRBJ2-1; d_gene: TRBD2; abundance: -; CDR3aa: CASSFSGSSDEQFF; CDR3nt: TGTGCCAGCAGCTTCAGCGGGAGCAGCGATGAGCAGTTCTTC
v_gene: TRBV14; j_gene: TRBJ2-3; d_gene: -; abundance: -; CDR3aa: CASSQEKLVLGETQYF; CDR3nt: TGTGCCAGCAGCCAAGAAAAATTGGTTCTCGGAGAAACGCAGTATTTT
v_gene: TRBV7-9; j_gene: TRBJ2-2; d_gene: -; abundance: -; CDR3aa: CASSFPRMPGELFF; CDR3nt: TGTGCCAGCAGCTTCCCGAGAATGCCGGGGGAGCTGTTTTTT
v_gene: TRBV5-4; j_gene: TRBJ1-6; d_gene: TRBD1; abundance: -; CDR3aa: CASSLDRGNSPLHF; CDR3nt: TGTGCCAGCAGCTTGGACAGGGGTAATTCACCCCTCCACTTT
v_gene: TRBV19; j_gene: TRBJ2-1; d_gene: -; abundance: -; CDR3aa: CASSGGFSYNEQFF; CDR3nt: TGTGCCAGTAGTGGAGGTTTCTCCTACAATGAGCAGTTCTTC
v_gene: TRBV5-1; j_gene: TRBJ2-5; d_gene: TRBD1; abundance: -; CDR3aa: CASSLLGTGVQETQYF; CDR3nt: TGCGCCAGCAGCTTGCTCGGGACAGGGGTTCAAGAGACCCAGTACTTC
v_gene: TRBV19; j_gene: TRBJ1-5; d_gene: -; abundance: -; CDR3aa: CASMWGDNQPQHF; CDR3nt: TGTGCCAGTATGTGGGGGGACAATCAGCCCCAGCATTTT